The TCR beta chain under discussion was sequenced for a study of control samples from healthy donors and cancer patients. Generated by immunoSEQ multiplex PCR, the TCRdb table keeps only in-frame clones and is missing some. The table lists 120,000 to 150,000 clones, 94% of them singletons. The CDR3 consists of 13 residues. V was cut by 0 bases and J by 6 bases, with 9 bases left in between. Germline CDR1 and CDR2: SGHRS and YFSETQ. The material sequenced was blood. The sequence was obtained from a man in his forties in good health. The gene calls are TRBV5-1 and TRBJ1-2; weak D call: TRBD1 (6 bases). The CDR3 is CASSLGAGDGYTF. The CDR3 nucleotides are TGCGCCAGCAGCTTGGGGGCAGGGGATGGCTACACCTTC.